These 32 T cell receptor beta chains were sequenced from one sample in a study of cytomegalovirus exposure and HLA in healthy donors. The PCR ran on 60 Vbeta and 13 Jbeta primers. Here immunoSEQ multiplex PCR was the method, and the copy in TCRdb shows in-frame clones only, minus some. The repertoire holds 40,000 to 55,000 clones, with about three quarters as singletons. The sequencing sample was made of PBMCs. The receptors here all came from a young man in good health and CMV-seronegative.

The V gene is TRBV6-1, the J gene TRBJ2-7, with unresolved D. This CDR3 contains 15 residues. Germline CDR1 MNHNS, CDR2 SASEGT. V dropped 1 base and J dropped 3 bases, with 13 bases sitting between them. DNA of the CDR3: TGTGCCAGCAGTGAAGGGTCAGTTTTTTACTACGAGCAGTACTTC. Protein: CASSEGSVFYYEQYF.

CDR3 sequence (DNA): TGTGCCAGCAGTTACGGCCAGGGAATCTACGAGCAGTACTTC. It codes for CASSYGQGIYEQYF. This rearrangement joins TRBV6-5 to TRBJ2-7; D perhaps matches TRBD1 (5 bases). The V and J ends lost 2 bases and 3 bases respectively, with 11 bases between them. The CDR3 is 14 amino acids. Germline V gene data show CDR1 as MNHEY and CDR2 as SVGAGI.

This clone occurred once. J is TRBJ1-1 and V is TRBV10-1; D is undetermined. Trimming left V 5 bases short and J 1 base short, with 14 bases between. The CDR3 sequence is 15 residues long. Germline V CDR1 and CDR2: WNHNN, SYGVQD (reference sequence). The CDR3 region is CASSPREAKNTEAFF. The CDR3 region has the DNA TGCGCCAGCAGTCCACGAGAGGCGAAGAACACTGAAGCTTTCTTT.

The chain is built from TRBV2 and TRBJ1-2, with D possibly being TRBD1 (6 bases). Germline V gene sequence: CDR1 SNHLY, CDR2 FYNNEI. The ends were cut back, 2 bases at V and 2 bases at J, with 12 bases in the middle. The CDR3 contains 15 residues. The CDR3 here is CASSELRGSNYGYTF. In DNA, the CDR3 is TGTGCCAGCAGTGAACTTAGGGGGTCCAACTATGGCTACACCTTC.

The sample holds a few counts of this clone. The rearrangement links TRBV4-3 to TRBJ2-7, with 8 bases identical to TRBD2. Germline V gene sequence: CDR1 LGHNA, CDR2 YSLEER. The V and J ends lost 0 bases and 2 bases, in that order; junction bases with no gene match: 3. This CDR3 region has 15 residues. In DNA, the CDR3 is TGCGCCAGCAGCCAAGACCTAGCGGGCGCCTACGAGCAGTACTTC. Its translation: CASSQDLAGAYEQYF.

This clone was seen only a few times. The CDR3 DNA sequence: TGTGCCAGTAGCTGGACAGGGCGAGGTCAGCCCCAGCATTTT. Protein product: CASSWTGRGQPQHF. This chain connects TRBV19 to TRBJ1-5; TRBD1 matches at 8 bases. Per the germline V gene, CDR1 is LNHDA and CDR2 is SQIVND (reference sequence). Trimming cost V 6 bases and J 6 bases; bases outside gene matches: 7. This CDR3 is 14 amino acids long.

This rearrangement joins TRBV2 to TRBJ1-1, with D possibly being TRBD1 (5 bases). Germline values: CDR1 SNHLY, CDR2 FYNNEI. V was clipped by 4 bases and J by 0 bases, with 12 bases between them. CDR3 size: 15 residues. The CDR3 DNA reads TGTGCCAGCAGTGGCTCCAGGGCCATGAACACTGAAGCTTTCTTT. Translation: CASSGSRAMNTEAFF.

This clone turned up a few times. The CDR3 region is CAWSVEQAGATIYF. The DNA for the CDR3 is TGTGCCTGGAGTGTAGAACAGGCCGGAGCCACCATATATTTT. The chain employs TRBV30 and TRBJ1-3; D is perhaps TRBD1 (5 bases). The CDR3 length is 14 residues. Germline V gives CDR1 GTSNPN, CDR2 SVGIG (reference sequence). Trimming stripped 0 bases from V and 9 bases from J, with 15 bases between. Combining the CDR3 with reference TRBV30 and TRBJ1-3 gives the whole variable domain SQTIHQWPATLVQPVGSPLSLECTVEGTSNPNLYWYRQAAGRGLQLLFYSVGIGQISSEVPQNLSASRPQDRQFILSSKKLLLSDSGFYLCAWSVEQAGATIYFGEGSWLTVV.

This clone has only a few counts. The chain is built from TRBV12-2 and TRBJ2-7; the table names TRBD2, a call not compared with the DNA. TRBV12-2 is shown as a pseudogene. This CDR3 contains 15 residues. The CDR3 loop is CASRLASGRDYEQYF. The CDR3 DNA follows: TGTGCAAGTCGCTTAGCGAGCGGGAGGGATTACGAGCAGTACTTC.

This clone was seen only once. The chain has TRBV7-6 and TRBJ2-7, with 8 nucleotides matching TRBD1. V lost 5 bases to trimming and J lost 4 bases; unmatched junction nucleotides: 4. The CDR3 covers 13 residues. Germline CDR1 reads SGHVS; CDR2 reads FNYEAQ. The CDR3: CASSRQGIYEQYF. CDR3 coding DNA: TGTGCCAGCAGCCGACAGGGGATATACGAGCAGTACTTC.

The chain couples TRBV30 to TRBJ2-2; the D is unclear. The ends were cut back, 0 bases at V and 4 bases at J, with 12 bases in the middle. Per the germline V gene, CDR1 is GTSNPN and CDR2 is SVGIG (reference sequence). CDR3 length equals 15 residues. The CDR3 DNA follows: TGTGCCTGGAGTGTAATGGGTTCGGGCACCGGGGAGCTGTTTTTT. Its translation is CAWSVMGSGTGELFF.

The rearrangement uses TRBV6-6 and TRBJ1-1; D is uncertain. The CDR3 length is 15 residues. Germline values: CDR1 MNHNY, CDR2 SVGAGI (reference sequence). Trimming pared 2 bases from V and 5 bases from J, leaving 15 bases between. The CDR3 loop reads CASSYLGPAGTEAFF. Here the CDR3 DNA reads TGTGCCAGCAGTTACCTAGGTCCTGCGGGGACTGAAGCTTTCTTT.

Note on this clone: A junction boundary mismatches the germline segment, possibly from a read error. The chain combines TRBV29-1 with TRBJ1-1; the match to TRBD1 covers 10 bases. Per germline, CDR1 SQVTM and CDR2 ANQGSEA. CDR3 size: 14 residues. CDR3: CSVATGGLYTETFF. DNA for the CDR3: TGCAGCGTTGCGACAGGGGGCTTGTACACTGAAACTTTCTTT. The full variable domain, completed using reference TRBV29-1 and TRBJ1-1, is SAVISQKPSRDICQRGTSLTIQCQVDSQVTMMFWYRQQPGQSLTLIATANQGSEATYESGFVIDKFPISRPNLTFSTLTVSNMSPEDSSIYLCSVATGGLYTETFFGQGTRLTVV.

This clone occurred a few times. The rearrangement links TRBV5-4 to TRBJ2-2, with 10 bases fitting TRBD2. Trimming removed 4 bases from V and 3 bases from J; junction bases left unmatched: 3. This CDR3 has 15 amino acids. Germline CDR1 is SGHNT and CDR2 is YYREEE (reference sequence). In DNA, the CDR3 is TGTGCCAGCAGCGAAGCGGGAGGGCACACCGGGGAGCTGTTTTTT. Translating it yields CASSEAGGHTGELFF.

In its sample, this clone was seen once. The chain has TRBV7-2 and TRBJ1-1; D remains unclear. Germline lookup yields CDR1 SGHTA and CDR2 FQGNSA. V was trimmed by 2 bases and J by 1 base, leaving 8 bases between them. The CDR3 has 14 amino acids. The CDR3 is CASSLNRQNTEAFF. The DNA of the CDR3 is TGTGCCAGCAGCTTAAACAGACAGAACACTGAAGCTTTCTTT.

This chain connects TRBV21-1 to TRBJ2-5; TRBD1 is taken as the D call from the table, unchecked against the DNA. TRBV21-1 is a recognized pseudogene. The CDR3 covers 14 residues. The CDR3 region is CASARTGRQETQYF. The CDR3 DNA is TGTGCCAGCGCCCGGACAGGGCGTCAAGAGACCCAGTACTTC.

CDR3 residues: CASQTSGAYEQYF. DNA for the CDR3: TGTGCCAGTCAGACTAGCGGAGCATACGAGCAGTACTTC. The chain couples TRBV2 to TRBJ2-7; 9 bases are shared with TRBD2. After removal of 9 bases from V and 4 bases from J, the junction contained 7 bases not matched to a gene. Germline V CDR1 and CDR2: SNHLY, FYNNEI. The CDR3 is made up of 13 amino acids.

This rearrangement joins TRBV30 to TRBJ1-2; D unresolved. Trimming took off 1 base at V and 8 bases at J, with 17 bases between the two ends. CDR3 length: 14 residues. Germline V CDR1 and CDR2: GTSNPN, SVGIG (reference sequence). CDR3 protein: CAWSERAAVRGYTF. The CDR3 DNA sequence: TGTGCCTGGAGTGAGCGGGCCGCGGTCAGGGGCTACACCTTC.

This chain joins TRBV7-6 and TRBJ2-3; D might be TRBD2 (5 bases). Germline V gene sequence: CDR1 SGHVS, CDR2 FNYEAQ. V gave up 3 bases and J gave up 2 bases, with 15 bases separating them. The CDR3 covers 16 residues. The CDR3 sequence is CASSLAGFSPTDTQYF. The CDR3 nucleotides are TGTGCCAGCAGCTTGGCGGGCTTCTCCCCCACAGATACGCAGTATTTT. The variable domain in full, with the rest retrieved from reference TRBV7-6 and TRBJ2-3, is GAGVSQSPRYKVTKRGQDVALRCDPISGHVSLYWYRQALGQGPEFLTYFNYEAQQDKSGLPNDRFSAERPEGSISTLTIQRTEQRDSAMYRCASSLAGFSPTDTQYFGPGTRLTVL.

A single count supports this clone. V is TRBV27 and J is TRBJ1-1; D is possibly TRBD1 (6 bases). CDR3 length: 12 amino acids. V lost 6 bases, J lost 7 bases, and 12 bases lay in between. Germline V gene lookup returns CDR1 MNHEY and CDR2 SMNVEV (reference sequence). The CDR3 sequence is CASRGAGGEAFF. Here the CDR3 DNA reads TGTGCCAGCAGGGGGGCAGGTGGTGAAGCTTTCTTT.

This chain uses TRBV4-3 with TRBJ2-3, with 10 bases aligning to TRBD2. CDR1 is LGHNA, CDR2 YSLEER, per germline. The CDR3 length is 16 residues. The J segment lost 3 bases and the V segment lost 1 base, leaving 4 bases of the junction unmatched. In DNA, the CDR3 is TGCGCCAGCAGCCAAGCCGGGACTAGCGTGACAGATACGCAGTATTTT. It yields the protein CASSQAGTSVTDTQYF.

The gene calls are TRBV14 and TRBJ2-1; 9 bases align to TRBD1. This CDR3 region has 14 residues. CDR1 is SGHDN and CDR2 is FVKESK in the germline V gene. Losses at the gene ends were 2 bases for V and 7 bases for J; bases not matched to a gene: 3. The CDR3 reads CASSQHGQGNEQFF. DNA of the CDR3: TGTGCCAGCAGCCAACACGGACAGGGGAATGAGCAGTTCTTC.

The V gene is TRBV27, the J gene TRBJ1-5; no definite D call. The V end lost 0 bases, the J end lost 1 base, and 4 bases lay between the germline ends. The CDR3 consists of 14 residues. CDR1 and CDR2 (germline): MNHEY, SMNVEV (reference sequence). CDR3 DNA: TGTGCCAGCAGTTTATCCGGGAGCAATCAGCCCCAGCATTTT. Translating gives CASSLSGSNQPQHF.

This clone was detected a few times. CDR3 sequence (DNA): TGTGCCAGTAGCAGGGACAGGTCCAATCAGCCCCAGCATTTT. This translates into CASSRDRSNQPQHF. The chain couples TRBV19 to TRBJ1-5, with 8 bases matching TRBD1. Losses at the gene ends were 6 bases for V and 3 bases for J; bases not matched to a gene: 4. The CDR3 spans 14 residues. Germline V gene lookup returns CDR1 LNHDA and CDR2 SQIVND (reference sequence).

V usage is TRBV10-3 and J usage is TRBJ1-1; 7 bases align to TRBD1. Looked up from germline, CDR1 is ENHRY and CDR2 is SYGVKD. J gave up 1 base and V 2 bases, and 10 bases lay outside the gene matches. This CDR3 region has 17 residues. In DNA, the CDR3 is TGTGCCATCAGTGAGAAACTTATAGGACAGGCGAACACTGAAGCTTTCTTT. Translating it yields CAISEKLIGQANTEAFF.

The genes are TRBV5-4 and TRBJ2-3; TRBD2 agrees at 9 bases. This CDR3 is built from 13 residues. Unmatched junction bases numbered 2, after V lost 5 bases and J lost 4 bases. Germline V gene data show CDR1 as SGHNT and CDR2 as YYREEE (reference sequence). The CDR3 is CASRTSGSDTQYF. In DNA form, the CDR3 reads TGTGCCAGCAGGACTAGCGGATCAGATACGCAGTATTTT.

This chain links TRBV20-1 with TRBJ2-7; tentative D call: TRBD2 (6 bases). The germline V and J ends were trimmed by 3 bases and 7 bases, with 10 bases remaining between them. The CDR3 is 11 residues long. Germline loops: CDR1 DFQATT, CDR2 SNEGSKA (reference sequence). This CDR3 reads CSARDYVEQYF. DNA of the CDR3: TGCAGTGCTAGGGACTACGTGGAGCAGTACTTC.

This rearrangement joins TRBV4-2 to TRBJ1-2, with no clear D. This CDR3 has 15 amino acids. V lost 4 bases to trimming and J lost 4 bases, with 16 bases between them. Germline V gene lookup returns CDR1 LGHNA and CDR2 YNFKEQ. CDR3 amino acids: CASSPQRVTGYGYTF. The CDR3 nucleotides are TGTGCCAGCAGCCCACAGAGGGTGACGGGCTATGGCTACACCTTC.

This clone was detected only once. V usage is TRBV30 and J usage is TRBJ1-6; TRBD1 might be the D (5 bases). The CDR3 length is 14 residues. Germline-derived CDR1 and CDR2 are GTSNPN and SVGIG (reference sequence). Trimming took 3 bases from V and 10 from J, leaving 16 bases between them. As DNA, the CDR3 is TGTGCCTGGAGCTCCCCAGGGCAAGGATCACCCCTCCACTTT. Amino acid sequence: CAWSSPGQGSPLHF.

The chain has TRBV14 and TRBJ2-2; no clear D. V shed 4 bases and J shed 3 bases, with 6 bases lying between them. CDR3 length equals 13 residues. Germline CDR1 and CDR2: SGHDN and FVKESK. CDR3 sequence (DNA): TGTGCCAGCAGCCCCTGGCACACCGGGGAGCTGTTTTTT. Amino acids: CASSPWHTGELFF.

The chain joins TRBV19 to TRBJ2-5, with 11 bases identical to TRBD2. V was pared by 8 bases and J by 3 bases, with 8 bases of the junction left unmatched. This CDR3 contains 15 residues. CDR1 and CDR2 from the germline V gene are LNHDA and SQIVND (reference sequence). The chain's CDR3 is CASSLGLAGKETQYF. As DNA, the CDR3 is TGTGCCAGTTCTCTAGGACTAGCGGGTAAAGAGACCCAGTACTTC. Drawing the rest from reference TRBV19 and TRBJ2-5, the complete variable domain is DGGITQSPKYLFRKEGQNVTLSCEQNLNHDAMYWYRQDPGQGLRLIYYSQIVNDFQKGDIAEGYSVSREKKESFPLTVTSAQKNPTAFYLCASSLGLAGKETQYFGPGTRLLVL.

The chain is built from TRBV20-1 and TRBJ2-7; D gene uncertain. V was pared by 4 bases and J by 4 bases, with 5 bases between. Germline values: CDR1 DFQATT, CDR2 SNEGSKA (reference sequence). The CDR3 is 10 amino acids. In DNA, the CDR3 is TGCAGTGCTACCCATTACGAGCAGTACTTC. Its protein product is CSATHYEQYF.